These T cell receptor beta chains were read from a single sample in a study of blood T cell repertoires in COVID-19. Profiled with immunoSEQ multiplex PCR; TCRdb holds only in-frame clones, not every one. The table shows hundreds of thousands of clones, with around 85% occurring only once. The specimen was peripheral blood. The source is a woman older than 75 with acute or convalescent COVID-19. The conserved cysteine and the conserved F or W are not part of the CDR3 here.

TRBV19,ASTTTGSSYNSPLH
TRBV7-8,ASRTYREQETQY
TRBV25-1,ASSEYSGANSPLH
TRBV19,ASSIAGGGHSYNEQF
TRBV10-1,ASSDRRGQVEY
TRBV2,ASSGLAVEAQY
TRBV19,ASRVAGWNTEAF
TRBV5-1,ASSLFPRGQRNYGYT
TRBV20-1,SAMTSGRVF
TRBV7-9,ASSPPGAGYGNTIY